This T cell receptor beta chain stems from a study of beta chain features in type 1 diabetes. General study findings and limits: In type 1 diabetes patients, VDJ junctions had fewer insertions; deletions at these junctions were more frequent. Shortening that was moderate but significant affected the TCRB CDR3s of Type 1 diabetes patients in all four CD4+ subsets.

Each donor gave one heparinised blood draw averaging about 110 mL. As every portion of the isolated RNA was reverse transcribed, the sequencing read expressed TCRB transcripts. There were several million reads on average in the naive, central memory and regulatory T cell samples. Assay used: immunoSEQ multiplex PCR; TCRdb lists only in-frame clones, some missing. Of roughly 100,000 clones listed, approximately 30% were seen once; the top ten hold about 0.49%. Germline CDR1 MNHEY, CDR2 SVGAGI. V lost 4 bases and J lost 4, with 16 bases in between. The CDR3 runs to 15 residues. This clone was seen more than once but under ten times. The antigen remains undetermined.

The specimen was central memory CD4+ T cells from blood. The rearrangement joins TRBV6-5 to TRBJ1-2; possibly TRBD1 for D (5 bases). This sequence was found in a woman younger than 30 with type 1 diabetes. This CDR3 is CASSLAGSPSYGYTF. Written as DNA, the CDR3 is TGTGCCAGCAGTTTAGCAGGGTCCCCCTCCTATGGCTACACCTTC.